This T cell receptor (beta chain) was captured by sequencing in a study of T cells expressing NK-cell markers. The study, taken as a whole, reports: In more than five donors, dominant CD3+CD56+NKG2C+ clones formed 1.0-7.0% of CD8+ cells.

Notes on this clonotype: Its specificity is not known.

With the 5' RACE reads reprocessed, TCRdb shows one record per CDR3 protein and no DNA. The listing contains over 200,000 distinct CDR3 sequences. This CDR3 region has 12 residues. The V call is TRBV12-3 or TRBV12-4, the J call TRBJ1-4. The TCR originated in a man aged 18 to 30 in good health. Sequences were obtained from blood T cells: a sorted CD56 or NKG2C T cell subset, CD4+ or CD8+ T cells, or bulk PBMC T cells (not recorded which). The CDR3 sequence: CASAVFGEKLFF.